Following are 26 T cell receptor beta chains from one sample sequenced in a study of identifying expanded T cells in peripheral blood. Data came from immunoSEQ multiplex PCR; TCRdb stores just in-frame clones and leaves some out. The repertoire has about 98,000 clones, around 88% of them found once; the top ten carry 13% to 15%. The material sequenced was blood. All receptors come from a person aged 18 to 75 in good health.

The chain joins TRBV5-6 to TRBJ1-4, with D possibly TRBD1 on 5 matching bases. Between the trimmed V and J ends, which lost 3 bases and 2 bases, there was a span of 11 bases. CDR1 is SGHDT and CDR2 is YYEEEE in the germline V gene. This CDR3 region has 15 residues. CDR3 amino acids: CASSSPGTTNEKLFF. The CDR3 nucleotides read TGTGCCAGCAGCTCGCCAGGGACTACTAATGAAAAACTGTTTTTT.

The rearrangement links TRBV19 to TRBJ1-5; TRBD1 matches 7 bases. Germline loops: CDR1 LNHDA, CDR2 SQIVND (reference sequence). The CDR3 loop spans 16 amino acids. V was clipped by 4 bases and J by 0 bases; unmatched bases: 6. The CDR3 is CASSSRGTYSNQPQHF. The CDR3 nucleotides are TGTGCCAGTAGTAGCAGGGGGACCTATAGCAATCAGCCCCAGCATTTT.

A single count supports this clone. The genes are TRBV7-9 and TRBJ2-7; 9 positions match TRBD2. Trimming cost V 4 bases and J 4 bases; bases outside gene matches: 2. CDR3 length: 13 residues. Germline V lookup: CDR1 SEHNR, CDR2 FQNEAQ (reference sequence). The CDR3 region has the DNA TGTGCCAGCAGCTCGACTAGCGGTTACGAGCAGTACTTC. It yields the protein CASSSTSGYEQYF. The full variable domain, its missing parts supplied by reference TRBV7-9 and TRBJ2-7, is DTGVSQNPRHKITKRGQNVTFRCDPISEHNRLYWYRQTLGQGPEFLTYFQNEAQLEKSRLLSDRFSAERPKGSFSTLEIQRTEQGDSAMYLCASSSTSGYEQYFGPGTRLTVT.

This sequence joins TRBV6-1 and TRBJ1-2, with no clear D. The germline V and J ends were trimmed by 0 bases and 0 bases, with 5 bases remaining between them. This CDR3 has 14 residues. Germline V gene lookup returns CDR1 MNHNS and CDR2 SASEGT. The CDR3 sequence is CASSEARSNYGYTF. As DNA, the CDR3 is TGTGCCAGCAGTGAAGCAAGGTCTAACTATGGCTACACCTTC.

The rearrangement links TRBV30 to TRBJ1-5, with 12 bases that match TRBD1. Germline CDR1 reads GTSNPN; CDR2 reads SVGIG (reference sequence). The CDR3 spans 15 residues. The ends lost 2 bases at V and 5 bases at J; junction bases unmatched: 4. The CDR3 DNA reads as TGTGCCTGGAGTTCAGGGACAGGGGGCTATCAGCCCCAGCATTTT. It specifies CAWSSGTGGYQPQHF.

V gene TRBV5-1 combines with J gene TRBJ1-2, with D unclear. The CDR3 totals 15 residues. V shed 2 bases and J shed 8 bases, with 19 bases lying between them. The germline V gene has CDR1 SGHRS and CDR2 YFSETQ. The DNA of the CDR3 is TGCGCCAGCAGCTTAAAAACGACTGGATCCTACGGCTACACCTTC. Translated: CASSLKTTGSYGYTF.

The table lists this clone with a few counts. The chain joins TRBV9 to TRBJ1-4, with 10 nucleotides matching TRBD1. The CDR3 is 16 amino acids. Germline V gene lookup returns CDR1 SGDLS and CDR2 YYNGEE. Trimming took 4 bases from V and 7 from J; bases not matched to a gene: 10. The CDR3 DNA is TGTGCCAGCAGCATCTCCCGGACAGGGGGAAGTGAAAAACTGTTTTTT. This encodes CASSISRTGGSEKLFF.

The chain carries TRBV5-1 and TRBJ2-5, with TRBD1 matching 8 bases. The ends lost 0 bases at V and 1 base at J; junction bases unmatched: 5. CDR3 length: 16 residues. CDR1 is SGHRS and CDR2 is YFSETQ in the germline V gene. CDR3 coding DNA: TGCGCCAGCAGCTTGGGAGGGACAGGACCCCAAGAGACCCAGTACTTC. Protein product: CASSLGGTGPQETQYF.

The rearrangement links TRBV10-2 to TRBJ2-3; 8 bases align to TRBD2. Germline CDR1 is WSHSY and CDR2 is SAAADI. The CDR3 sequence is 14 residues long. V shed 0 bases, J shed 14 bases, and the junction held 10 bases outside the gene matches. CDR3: CASSESASGSIVYF. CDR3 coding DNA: TGCGCCAGCAGTGAGTCGGCCAGCGGGAGCATAGTGTATTTT.

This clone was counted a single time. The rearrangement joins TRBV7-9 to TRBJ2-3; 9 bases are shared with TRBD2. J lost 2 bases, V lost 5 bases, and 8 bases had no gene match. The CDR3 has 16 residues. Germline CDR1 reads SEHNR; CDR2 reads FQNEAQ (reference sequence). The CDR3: CASSGEERGDTDTQYF. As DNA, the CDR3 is TGTGCCAGCAGCGGGGAGGAGCGGGGGGACACAGATACGCAGTATTTT.

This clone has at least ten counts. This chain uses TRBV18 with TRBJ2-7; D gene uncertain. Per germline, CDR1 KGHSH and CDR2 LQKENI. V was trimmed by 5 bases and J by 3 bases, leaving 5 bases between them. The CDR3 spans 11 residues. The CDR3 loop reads CASSANYEQYF. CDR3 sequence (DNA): TGTGCCAGCTCAGCGAACTACGAGCAGTACTTC.

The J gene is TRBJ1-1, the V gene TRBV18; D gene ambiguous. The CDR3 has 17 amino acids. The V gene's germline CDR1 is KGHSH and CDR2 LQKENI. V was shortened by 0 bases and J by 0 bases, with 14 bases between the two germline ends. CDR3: CASSPPGGVLMNTEAFF. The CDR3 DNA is TGTGCCAGCTCACCACCGGGTGGGGTACTCATGAACACTGAAGCTTTCTTT.

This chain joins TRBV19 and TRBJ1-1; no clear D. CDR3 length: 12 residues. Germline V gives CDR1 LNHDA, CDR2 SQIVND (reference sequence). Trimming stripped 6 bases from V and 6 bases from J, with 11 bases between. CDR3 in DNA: TGTGCCAGTAGCCCATATTATTCTGAAGCTTTCTTT. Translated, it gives CASSPYYSEAFF.

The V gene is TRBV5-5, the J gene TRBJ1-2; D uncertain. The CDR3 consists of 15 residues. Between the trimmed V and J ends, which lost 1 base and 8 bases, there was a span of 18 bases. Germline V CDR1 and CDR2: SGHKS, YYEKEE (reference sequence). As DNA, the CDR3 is TGTGCCAGCAGCTTGTCTATCGAGGTCGGCTTCGGCTACACCTTC. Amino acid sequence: CASSLSIEVGFGYTF.

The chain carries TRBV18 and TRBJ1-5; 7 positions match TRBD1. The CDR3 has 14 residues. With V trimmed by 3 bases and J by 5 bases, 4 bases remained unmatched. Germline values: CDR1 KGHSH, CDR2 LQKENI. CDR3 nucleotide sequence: TGTGCCAGCTCACCGGGACAGACTCATCAGCCCCAGCATTTT. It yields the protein CASSPGQTHQPQHF.

The CDR3 region is CASSLAGGSSYEQYF. For the CDR3, the DNA is TGCGCCAGCAGCCTAGCGGGAGGGAGCTCCTACGAGCAGTACTTC. The J gene is TRBJ2-7, the V gene TRBV4-1; TRBD2 matches 11 bases. Germline V gene sequence: CDR1 MGHRA, CDR2 YSYEKL. The CDR3 covers 15 residues. After removal of 4 bases from V and 0 bases from J, the junction contained 2 bases not matched to a gene.

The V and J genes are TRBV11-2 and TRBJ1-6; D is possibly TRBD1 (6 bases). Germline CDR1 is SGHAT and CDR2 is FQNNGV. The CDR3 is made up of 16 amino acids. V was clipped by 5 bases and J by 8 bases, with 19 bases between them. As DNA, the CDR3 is TGTGCCAGCAGCCCATTAGGGGGACGGGAGGATTCACCCCTCCACTTT. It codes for CASSPLGGREDSPLHF.

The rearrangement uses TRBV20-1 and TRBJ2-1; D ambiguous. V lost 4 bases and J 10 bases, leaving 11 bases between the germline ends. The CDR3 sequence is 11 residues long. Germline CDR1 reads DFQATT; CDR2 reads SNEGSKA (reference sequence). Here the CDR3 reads CSATQLHEQFF. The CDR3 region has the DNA TGCAGTGCTACCCAGTTGCACGAGCAGTTCTTC.

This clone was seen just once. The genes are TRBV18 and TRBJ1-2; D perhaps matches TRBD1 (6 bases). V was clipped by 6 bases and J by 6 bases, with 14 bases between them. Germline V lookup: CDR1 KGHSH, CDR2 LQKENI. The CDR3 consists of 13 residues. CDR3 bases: TGTGCCAGCTCCCGTGACAGGTTCCATGGCTACACCTTC. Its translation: CASSRDRFHGYTF. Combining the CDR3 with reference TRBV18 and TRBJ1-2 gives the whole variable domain NAGVMQNPRHLVRRRGQEARLRCSPMKGHSHVYWYRQLPEEGLKFMVYLQKENIIDESGMPKERFSAEFPKEGPSILRIQQVVRGDSAAYFCASSRDRFHGYTFGSGTRLTVV.

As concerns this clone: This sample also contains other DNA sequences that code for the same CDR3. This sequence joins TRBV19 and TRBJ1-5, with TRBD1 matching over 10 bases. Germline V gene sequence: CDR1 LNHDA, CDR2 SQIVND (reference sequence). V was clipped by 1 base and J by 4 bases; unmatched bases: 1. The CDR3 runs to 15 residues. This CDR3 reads CASSIGTGGNQPQHF. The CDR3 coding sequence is TGTGCCAGTAGTATAGGGACAGGGGGGAATCAGCCCCAGCATTTT.

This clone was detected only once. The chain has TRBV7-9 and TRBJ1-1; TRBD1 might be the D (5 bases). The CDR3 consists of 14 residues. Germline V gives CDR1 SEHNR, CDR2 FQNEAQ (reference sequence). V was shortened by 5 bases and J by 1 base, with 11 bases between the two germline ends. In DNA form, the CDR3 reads TGTGCCAGCAGCCTAGACCAGGGGAACACTGAAGCTTTCTTT. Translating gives CASSLDQGNTEAFF.

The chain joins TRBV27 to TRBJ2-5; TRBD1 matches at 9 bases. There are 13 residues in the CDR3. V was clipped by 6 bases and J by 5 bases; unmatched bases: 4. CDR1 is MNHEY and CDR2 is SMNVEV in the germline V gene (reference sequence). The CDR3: CASRGQGWETQYF. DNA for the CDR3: TGTGCCAGCAGGGGACAGGGCTGGGAGACCCAGTACTTC.

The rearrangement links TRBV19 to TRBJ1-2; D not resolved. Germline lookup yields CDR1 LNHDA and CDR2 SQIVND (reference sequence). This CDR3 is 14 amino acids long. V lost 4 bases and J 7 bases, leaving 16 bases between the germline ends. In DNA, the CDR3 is TGTGCCAGTAGTAAGGGCAGTGGAATCCGTGGCTACACCTTC. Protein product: CASSKGSGIRGYTF.

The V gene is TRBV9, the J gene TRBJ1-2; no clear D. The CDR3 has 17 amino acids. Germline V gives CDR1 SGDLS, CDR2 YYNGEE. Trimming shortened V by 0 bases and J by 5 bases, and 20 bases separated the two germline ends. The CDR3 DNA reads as TGTGCCAGCAGCGTAGAGATCGGGGAGTTCGGTCCGTATGGCTACACCTTC. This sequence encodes CASSVEIGEFGPYGYTF.

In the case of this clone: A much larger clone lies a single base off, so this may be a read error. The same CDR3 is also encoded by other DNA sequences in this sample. The CDR3 spells CASSQEKNTEAFF. In nucleotides, the CDR3 is TGCGCCAGCAGCCAAGAAAAGAACACTGAAGCTTTCTTT. The chain is built from TRBV4-1 and TRBJ1-1; no reliable D call. Trimming left V 0 bases short and J 1 base short, with 3 bases between. The CDR3 is 13 residues long. The germline V gene has CDR1 MGHRA and CDR2 YSYEKL.

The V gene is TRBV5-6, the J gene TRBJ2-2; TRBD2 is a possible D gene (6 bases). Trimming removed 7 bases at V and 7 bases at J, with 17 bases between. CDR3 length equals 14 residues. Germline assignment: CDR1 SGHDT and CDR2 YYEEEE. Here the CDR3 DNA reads TGTGCCAGCGGCCTCCCAACGGGGGACGGGGAGCTGTTTTTT. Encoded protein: CASGLPTGDGELFF.